This is a list of T cell receptor beta chains from one sample in a study of shared clonotypes between healthy human individuals. TCRdb's table, derived via immunoSEQ multiplex PCR, lists solely in-frame clones and lacks some. The data contain around 940,000 clones, around three quarters of them seen just once; the ten biggest clones take up roughly 1.5%. Source material: memory CD4+ T cells sorted from blood. These receptors were collected from a young man in good health. Each CDR3 is given with its conserved first and last residue. A D gene is named only where the DNA matches it firmly. A row's size may be missing; if present it is once, few, many or a size class.

clone_size j_call d_call v_call cdr3_aa cdr3_nt
- TRBJ1-1 - TRBV7-2 CASSRRTDTEAFF TGTGCCAGCAGCCGCAGGACGGACACTGAAGCTTTCTTT
once TRBJ1-6 TRBD1 TRBV7-9 CASSSQGADRGVPLHF TGTGCCAGCAGCTCCCAGGGGGCGGACCGAGGTGTACCCCTCCACTTT
- TRBJ2-2 - TRBV9 CASSPSGRNTGELFF TGTGCCAGCAGCCCGAGCGGGCGGAACACCGGGGAGCTGTTTTTT
- TRBJ1-1 TRBD1 TRBV6-5 CASRTGVGTEAFF TGTGCCAGCAGGACAGGGGTGGGCACTGAAGCTTTCTTT
few TRBJ2-5 TRBD1 TRBV7-9 CASSGWTGYQETQYF TGTGCCAGCAGCGGATGGACAGGGTACCAAGAGACCCAGTACTTC
- TRBJ2-5 - TRBV15 CATSIAKNSQETQYF TGTGCCACCAGCATAGCGAAGAACAGCCAAGAGACCCAGTACTTC
once TRBJ2-1 - TRBV7-8 CASSLRGSNEQFF TGTGCCAGCAGCCTTAGAGGGTCCAATGAGCAGTTCTTC
few TRBJ2-1 - TRBV29-1 CSVGTEQFF TGCAGCGTGGGGACGGAGCAGTTCTTC
- TRBJ2-5 - TRBV2 CASRETGPQETQYF TGTGCCAGCAGGGAGACCGGGCCCCAAGAGACCCAGTACTTC
- TRBJ2-3 - TRBV10-3 CAISESLGSSTDTQYF TGTGCCATCAGTGAGTCGTTAGGGAGCAGCACAGATACGCAGTATTTT
- TRBJ1-5 - TRBV21-1 CARTFEGTGGKNQPQHF TGTGCCAGGACGTTCGAGGGGACAGGGGGGAAGAATCAGCCCCAGCATTTT
- TRBJ2-1 - TRBV20-1 CSAEGGNEQFF TGCAGTGCTGAGGGCGGGAATGAGCAGTTCTTC
once TRBJ2-4 - TRBV6-5 CASSTTGTAKNIQYF TGTGCCAGCAGTACAACAGGGACAGCCAAAAACATTCAGTACTTC
- TRBJ2-2 - TRBV5-4 CASSFGQGRNTGELFF TGTGCCAGCAGCTTCGGGCAGGGGCGGAACACCGGGGAGCTGTTTTTT
few TRBJ2-7 TRBD2 TRBV5-1 CASSLGPRENEQYF TGCGCCAGCAGCTTGGGACCGCGGGAGAACGAGCAGTACTTC
- TRBJ2-7 TRBD2 TRBV25-1 CASSAGTSGRLDEQYF TGTGCCAGCAGTGCCGGGACTAGCGGGAGGTTGGACGAGCAGTACTTC